The entry that follows covers one T cell receptor (beta chain) sequence. Assay used: immunoSEQ multiplex PCR; TCRdb lists only in-frame clones, some missing. The table shows tens of thousands of clones, with 90% to 95% occurring only once. V was pared by 0 bases and J by 2 bases, with 8 bases between. This CDR3 is 13 amino acids long. Per the germline V gene, CDR1 is GTSNPN and CDR2 is SVGIG (reference sequence). The record originates from a study of T cell changes during pregnancy in multiple sclerosis. The V and J genes are TRBV30 and TRBJ2-7, with D tentatively TRBD1 (5 bases). This sequence originates from a female donor with multiple sclerosis, enrolled in a pregnancy study. Here the sequenced sample was CD4+ T cells from peripheral blood mononuclear cells, taken before pregnancy. CDR3 coding DNA: TGTGCCTGGAGTGTAGGGGTTACCTACGAGCAGTACTTC. Amino acids: CAWSVGVTYEQYF.